This T cell receptor (beta chain) was observed in a study of shared clonotypes between healthy human individuals. Naive CD4+ cells were CD45RA-selected; the remaining cells were memory. This clone was seen more than once but under ten times. Libraries were prepared by immunoSEQ multiplex PCR; TCRdb keeps only in-frame clonotypes and omits some of them. The sample lists approximately 720,000 clones, approximately 75% occurring once. Trimming cost V 4 bases and J 1 base; bases outside gene matches: 6. Germline V lookup: CDR1 SQVTM, CDR2 ANQGSEA. The CDR3 length is 15 residues. V usage is TRBV29-1 and J usage is TRBJ2-2; the match to TRBD2 covers 7 bases. The source is a young woman in good health. Sequencing was done on a sample of memory CD4+ T cells sorted from blood. Subset specified: CD45RA-negative fraction. The CDR3 DNA sequence: TGCAGCGTTGTGTCTAGCGGAATGAACACCGGGGAGCTGTTTTTT. Protein: CSVVSSGMNTGELFF.